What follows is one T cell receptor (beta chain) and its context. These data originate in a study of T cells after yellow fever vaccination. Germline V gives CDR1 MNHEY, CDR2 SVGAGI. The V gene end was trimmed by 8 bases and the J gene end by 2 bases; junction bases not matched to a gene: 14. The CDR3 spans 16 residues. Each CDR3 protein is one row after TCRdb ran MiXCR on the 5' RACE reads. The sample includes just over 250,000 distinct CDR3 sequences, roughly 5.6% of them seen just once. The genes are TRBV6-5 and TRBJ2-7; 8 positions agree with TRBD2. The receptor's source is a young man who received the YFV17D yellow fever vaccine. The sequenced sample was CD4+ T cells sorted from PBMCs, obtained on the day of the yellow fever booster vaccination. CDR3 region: CASGSDRNSGAYEQYV. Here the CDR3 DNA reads TGTGCCAGCGGCTCGGACCGAAATAGCGGGGCCTACGAGCAGTACGTC.